This note documents a single T cell receptor beta chain sequence. V was clipped by 5 bases and J by 0 bases, with 8 bases between them. The CDR3 is 14 amino acids. CDR1 GTSNPN and CDR2 SVGIG come from the germline V gene (reference sequence). These data are taken from a study of T cell changes during pregnancy in multiple sclerosis. Repertoires were generated with immunoSEQ multiplex PCR, while TCRdb's copy carries only in-frame clones and drops some. The sample carries fewer than 140,000 clones, about 90% recorded once. This chain joins TRBV30 and TRBJ1-6; D possibly corresponds to TRBD1 (5 bases). Sequences were derived from peripheral blood, sampled before pregnancy. This receptor was obtained from a female donor with multiple sclerosis, enrolled in a pregnancy study. CDR3 amino acids: CAWGHSSYNSPLHF. In DNA, the CDR3 is TGTGCCTGGGGACACAGCTCCTATAATTCACCCCTCCACTTT.